These 2 T cell receptor beta chains share one sample of origin, sequenced in a study of blood T cell repertoires in COVID-19. This table comes from immunoSEQ multiplex PCR, and its TCRdb copy is limited to in-frame clones, with some not included. The table lists 350,000 to 450,000 clones, 85% of them singletons. Sequencing was done on a sample of peripheral blood. The source is a woman younger than 35 with acute or convalescent COVID-19.

This rearrangement joins TRBV11-2 to TRBJ1-3; 10 bases line up with TRBD1. This CDR3 contains 18 residues. V dropped 1 base and J dropped 0; count of bases not matched to a gene: 6. Germline CDR1 is SGHAT and CDR2 is FQNNGV. The CDR3 DNA follows: TGTGCCAGCAGCTTAGTCCGGGACAGGGGACGCTCTGGAAACACCATATATTTT. The encoded protein is CASSLVRDRGRSGNTIYF.

V usage is TRBV6-5 and J usage is TRBJ2-1; 7 nucleotides align to TRBD1. V gave up 2 bases and J gave up 3 bases; unmatched junction bases: 7. Germline CDR1 and CDR2: MNHEY and SVGAGI. There are 16 residues in the CDR3. As DNA, the CDR3 is TGTGCCAGCAGTTACCTCCGGGACAGCCTCTACAATGAGCAGTTCTTC. Encoded protein: CASSYLRDSLYNEQFF.